Listed here are 30 T cell receptor beta chains from one sample, sequenced in a study of blood T cells in healthy people across ages. For the second PCR, which ran for roughly 6 to 11 cycles, a sample-barcoded 5' primer and a J-beta primer mix were used. TCRdb re-called the 5' RACE reads with MiXCR, one entry per CDR3 protein. In the table there are about 620,000 distinct CDR3 sequences, under 25% of which are singletons. The sample taken for sequencing was blood. Receptors originate from a man in his 70s in good health.

This clonotype was detected ten times or more. Mismatch with germline at one junction end may stem from a read error. This sequence joins TRBV5-1 and TRBJ2-5; perhaps TRBD2 as D (5 bases). The CDR3 is made up of 13 amino acids. Per the germline V gene, CDR1 is SGHRS and CDR2 is YFSETQ. CDR3 nucleotides: TGTGCTAGCAGCTTAGCGCGTGAGGGGACCCAGTACTTC. It codes for CASSLAREGTQYF. Drawing the rest from reference TRBV5-1 and TRBJ2-5, the complete variable domain is KAGVTQTPRYLIKTRGQQVTLSCSPISGHRSVSWYQQTPGQGLQFLFEYFSETQRNKGNFPGRFSGRQFSNSRSEMNVSTLELGDSALYLCASSLAREGTQYFGPGTRLLVL.

J is TRBJ2-5 and V is TRBV28; 10 bases align to TRBD1. TRBJ2-1 explains the end of the DNA better; the J call may be wrong. The germline CDR1 and CDR2 sequences are MDHEN and SYDVKM. There are 15 residues in the CDR3. The CDR3 DNA is TGTGCCAGCAGGACAGGGGGCGAGGTTTACAATGAGCAGTTCTTC. Its translation is CASRTGGEVYNEQFF.

This CDR3 reads CASSVSGREYEQYF. DNA for the CDR3: TGCGCCAGCAGCGTTAGCGGGAGGGAGTACGAGCAGTACTTC. The chain uses TRBV5-1 and TRBJ2-7; TRBD2 matches 11 bases. Germline CDR1 and CDR2: SGHRS and YFSETQ. V was pared by 4 bases and J by 4 bases, with 4 bases of the junction left unmatched. The CDR3 spans 14 residues.

The chain uses TRBV7-9 and TRBJ1-6; 7 bases are a match to TRBD1. Germline trimming cut 4 bases from V and 8 bases from J; bases unmatched to any gene: 5. Looked up from germline, CDR1 is SEHNR and CDR2 is FQNEAQ (reference sequence). The CDR3 is made up of 14 amino acids. CDR3 in amino acids: CASSSQGTDSPLHF. The CDR3 DNA reads as TGTGCCAGCAGCTCCCAGGGGACAGATTCACCCCTCCACTTT.

The chain has TRBV20-1 and TRBJ2-5; weak D call: TRBD1 (6 bases). TRBJ2-1 explains the end of the DNA better; the J call may be wrong. The CDR3 consists of 11 residues. Looked up from germline, CDR1 is DFQATT and CDR2 is SNEGSKA (reference sequence). CDR3 sequence (DNA): TGCAGTGCTAGCGACAGGCACGAGCAGTTCTTC. Encoded protein: CSASDRHEQFF.

This chain connects TRBV11-2 to TRBJ2-3, with D uncertain. Looked up from germline, CDR1 is SGHAT and CDR2 is FQNNGV. V was shortened by 5 bases and J by 0 bases, with 9 bases between the two germline ends. The CDR3 spans 14 residues. CDR3 sequence reads: CASSPNFSTDTQYF. The CDR3 DNA reads as TGTGCCAGCAGCCCCAACTTTAGCACAGATACGCAGTATTTT.

This clonotype was seen only a few times. The chain has TRBV10-3 and TRBJ2-3, with D possibly matching TRBD2 (5 bases). Trimming shortened V by 4 bases and J by 4 bases, and 12 bases separated the two germline ends. Germline-derived CDR1 and CDR2 are ENHRY and SYGVKD. This CDR3 contains 14 residues. CDR3 in DNA: TGTGCCATCAGTGGAAAAGAGGGCCCAGATACGCAGTATTTT. Translating it yields CAISGKEGPDTQYF.

This clonotype was picked up a small number of times. Here the CDR3 reads CASAVQPNQPQHF. The CDR3 nucleotides read TGCGCCAGCGCGGTACAGCCTAATCAGCCCCAGCATTTT. J is TRBJ1-5 and V is TRBV5-1, with D unclear. Germline-derived CDR1 and CDR2 are SGHRS and YFSETQ. Between the trimmed V and J ends, which lost 7 bases and 4 bases, there was a span of 12 bases. CDR3 length: 13 amino acids. Full variable domain (missing parts from reference TRBV5-1 and TRBJ1-5): KAGVTQTPRYLIKTRGQQVTLSCSPISGHRSVSWYQQTPGQGLQFLFEYFSETQRNKGNFPGRFSGRQFSNSRSEMNVSTLELGDSALYLCASAVQPNQPQHFGDGTRLSIL.

The chain is built from TRBV20-1 and TRBJ2-1, with D perhaps matching TRBD1 (6 bases). The CDR3 has 14 amino acids. The ends were cut back, 5 bases at V and 5 bases at J, with 16 bases in the middle. CDR1 and CDR2 from the germline V gene are DFQATT and SNEGSKA (reference sequence). Here the CDR3 DNA reads TGCAGTGCTTACTCCGGGACAACAGACAATGAGCAGTTCTTC. This sequence encodes CSAYSGTTDNEQFF.

This clonotype was found many times. The CDR3, as DNA: TGTGCCAGCAGTTTAGGCACCCAAGAGACCCAGTACTTC. It is translated as CASSLGTQETQYF. V gene TRBV12-3 or TRBV12-4 combines with J gene TRBJ2-5; D is unclear. The CDR3 sequence is 13 residues long. V lost 1 base, J lost 1 base, and 4 bases lay in between.

A few counts support this clonotype. V is TRBV6-1 and J is TRBJ1-4; D is unclear. The V gene lost 2 bases and the J gene lost 8 bases, with 9 bases spanning the gap. Germline-derived CDR1 and CDR2 are MNHNS and SASEGT. This CDR3 is built from 13 residues. CDR3 amino acids: CASSEMGWEKLFF. The CDR3 nucleotides are TGTGCCAGCAGTGAAATGGGATGGGAAAAACTGTTTTTT.

The J gene is TRBJ2-3, the V gene TRBV5-1, with D perhaps TRBD2 (5 bases). Germline-derived CDR1 and CDR2 are SGHRS and YFSETQ. This CDR3 comprises 15 residues. Trimming took 4 bases from V and 0 from J, leaving 12 bases between them. In DNA, the CDR3 is TGCGCCAGCAGCGGCGCGGGCGGGAGCACAGATACGCAGTATTTT. Encoded protein: CASSGAGGSTDTQYF.

This clonotype appeared a few times. The chain has TRBV29-1 and TRBJ2-7; D might be TRBD1 (7 bases). Trimming left V 4 bases short and J 3 bases short, with 19 bases between. The CDR3 runs 15 residues. Per the germline V gene, CDR1 is SQVTM and CDR2 is ANQGSEA. The CDR3 loop reads CSVVTGTGPHYEQYF. CDR3 coding DNA: TGCAGCGTTGTGACAGGGACTGGGCCCCACTACGAGCAGTACTTC.

This clonotype has more than one count but fewer than ten. V gene TRBV28 combines with J gene TRBJ2-7; D ambiguous. V lost 7 bases to trimming and J lost 2 bases, with 9 bases between them. The CDR3 covers 12 residues. Germline V gene lookup returns CDR1 MDHEN and CDR2 SYDVKM. CDR3 sequence: CASKTLTYEQYF. In nucleotides, the CDR3 is TGTGCCAGCAAGACTTTAACCTACGAGCAGTACTTC.

The sample holds a few counts of this clonotype. The chain joins TRBV20-1 to TRBJ2-7; the match to TRBD2 covers 8 bases. CDR1 and CDR2 from the germline V gene are DFQATT and SNEGSKA (reference sequence). The CDR3 runs 17 residues. Germline trimming cut 0 bases from V and 7 bases from J; bases unmatched to any gene: 17. As DNA, the CDR3 is TGCAGTGCTAGAGATGTCCTGAATAGCGGGATTACCGGGGAGCAGTACTTC. It specifies CSARDVLNSGITGEQYF.

Concerning this clonotype itself: This is likely a read error, given that the CDR3 carries no conserved phenylalanine or tryptophan at its end. The rearrangement links TRBV4-2 to TRBJ2-3, with 14 bases matching TRBD2. The germline V gene encodes CDR1 LGHNA and CDR2 YNFKEQ. The CDR3 sequence is 20 residues long. Germline trimming cut 1 base from V and 0 bases from J; bases unmatched to any gene: 9. CDR3 DNA sequence: TGTGCCAGCAGCCAAGGGGGACTAGCGGGAGTGGTGGGGAGCACAGATACGCAGTATCTT. As protein: CASSQGGLAGVVGSTDTQYL.

The V and J genes are TRBV28 and TRBJ1-2; TRBD1 is a possible D gene (5 bases). Germline V gene sequence: CDR1 MDHEN, CDR2 SYDVKM. V gave up 5 bases and J gave up 8 bases, with 15 bases separating them. The CDR3 contains 13 residues. This CDR3 is CASSPTGGLGYTF. For the CDR3, the DNA is TGTGCCAGCAGTCCGACGGGGGGATTAGGCTACACCTTC.

The chain recombines TRBV5-1 with TRBJ2-1; D unresolved. Per the germline V gene, CDR1 is SGHRS and CDR2 is YFSETQ. The CDR3 spans 13 residues. V lost 1 base, J lost 6 bases, and 8 bases lay in between. CDR3 protein: CASSLNWSNEQFF. The CDR3 DNA follows: TGCGCCAGCAGCTTGAACTGGTCCAATGAGCAGTTCTTC.

V gene TRBV20-1 combines with J gene TRBJ2-5; 7 bases agree with TRBD1. Matching the DNA end better, TRBJ2-1 makes the J call doubtful. Per germline, CDR1 DFQATT and CDR2 SNEGSKA (reference sequence). The CDR3 has 12 residues. In nucleotides, the CDR3 is TGCAGTGCGACAGGGCCAGAGGTAGAGCAGTTCTTC. Residues: CSATGPEVEQFF.

Comment on this clonotype: Its ends do not fully match the called genes, so a read error is possible. The DNA for the CDR3 is TGTGCTAGCAGCCTTGACAGGGCGGACAATGAGCAGTTCTTC. Translated: CASSLDRADNEQFF. V usage is TRBV7-7 and J usage is TRBJ2-5, with 7 positions matching TRBD1. The J call is in doubt because the DNA end fits TRBJ2-1 better. The CDR3 has 14 residues. CDR1 SSHAT and CDR2 FNYEAQ come from the germline V gene (reference sequence).

The CDR3 sequence is CSARRQGAANTEAFF. The CDR3 DNA is TGCAGTGCTAGAAGACAGGGGGCGGCGAACACTGAAGCTTTCTTT. The chain carries TRBV20-1 and TRBJ1-1; 10 bases agree with TRBD1. The CDR3 runs 15 residues. CDR1 is DFQATT and CDR2 is SNEGSKA in the germline V gene (reference sequence). V dropped 2 bases and J dropped 1; count of bases not matched to a gene: 4.

The chain recombines TRBV11-3 with TRBJ2-2, with D perhaps matching TRBD1 or TRBD2 (5 bases each). Germline assignment: CDR1 SGHNT and CDR2 YENEEA. The CDR3 loop spans 15 amino acids. Trimming left V 1 base short and J 6 bases short, with 12 bases between. The DNA of the CDR3 is TGTGCCAGCAGCTTAGCGGGGACCTATCCCGGGGAGCTGTTTTTT. The encoded protein is CASSLAGTYPGELFF.

This clonotype has more than one count but fewer than ten. The rearrangement uses TRBV11-2 and TRBJ1-4, with D possibly matching TRBD1 (5 bases). The germline V and J ends were trimmed by 1 base and 4 bases, with 13 bases remaining between them. Per the germline V gene, CDR1 is SGHAT and CDR2 is FQNNGV. The CDR3 length is 16 residues. This CDR3 is CASSLAQGRSNEKLFF. CDR3 nucleotides: TGTGCCAGCAGCTTAGCCCAGGGAAGGAGTAATGAAAAACTGTTTTTT.

V gene TRBV24-1 combines with J gene TRBJ2-5, with TRBD2 identical over 8 bases. Trimming removed 5 bases from V and 1 base from J; junction bases left unmatched: 5. Germline V CDR1 and CDR2: KGHDR, SFDVKD. The CDR3 length is 15 residues. The CDR3, as DNA: TGTGCCACCAGTGCTCCAAGCGGGAGCCAAGAGACCCAGTACTTC. This encodes CATSAPSGSQETQYF.

In this sample, this clonotype turned up a few times. The gene calls are TRBV9 and TRBJ2-3; D is unclear. The CDR3 runs 15 residues. V gave up 0 bases and J gave up 2 bases, with 10 bases separating them. Germline V CDR1 and CDR2: SGDLS, YYNGEE. The CDR3 nucleotides read TGTGCCAGCAGCGTAGGAGTCGGAACCACAGATACGCAGTATTTT. It yields the protein CASSVGVGTTDTQYF. Based on the CDR3 plus reference TRBV9 and TRBJ2-3, the full variable domain is DSGVTQTPKHLITATGQRVTLRCSPRSGDLSVYWYQQSLDQGLQFLIQYYNGEERAKGNILERFSAQQFPDLHSELNLSSLELGDSALYFCASSVGVGTTDTQYFGPGTRLTVL.

This clonotype was counted ten times or more. The gene calls are TRBV20-1 and TRBJ2-5, with 9 bases aligning to TRBD2. CDR3 length equals 17 residues. Trimming took 1 base from V and 5 from J; bases not matched to a gene: 14. Germline V lookup: CDR1 DFQATT, CDR2 SNEGSKA (reference sequence). CDR3 loop: CSARVGLAGAPTETQYF. Here the CDR3 DNA reads TGCAGTGCTAGAGTGGGGTTAGCGGGAGCCCCGACGGAGACCCAGTACTTC.

J is TRBJ1-2 and V is TRBV4-1; no clear D. The CDR3 spans 13 residues. The germline V gene encodes CDR1 MGHRA and CDR2 YSYEKL. V was clipped by 0 bases and J by 8 bases, with 10 bases between them. For the CDR3, the DNA is TGCGCCAGCAGCCAAGACAGCCTAGGAGGCTACACCTTC. It encodes CASSQDSLGGYTF.

The genes are TRBV18 and TRBJ2-7, with D possibly matching TRBD2 (5 bases). The CDR3 totals 14 residues. Germline V gene lookup returns CDR1 KGHSH and CDR2 LQKENI. V was clipped by 0 bases and J by 3 bases, with 9 bases between them. The CDR3 here is CASSPPSVNYEQYF. CDR3 in DNA: TGTGCCAGCTCACCACCTAGCGTGAACTACGAGCAGTACTTC.

At least ten counts were recorded for this clonotype. The J gene is TRBJ2-6, the V gene TRBV5-6; possibly TRBD1 for D (5 bases). The ends were cut back, 4 bases at V and 4 bases at J, with 12 bases in the middle. This CDR3 has 15 amino acids. The germline V gene encodes CDR1 SGHDT and CDR2 YYEEEE. The CDR3, as DNA: TGTGCCAGCAGCCAGGGCCCTTCAGGGGCCAACGTCCTGACTTTC. This sequence encodes CASSQGPSGANVLTF. Full variable domain (missing parts from reference TRBV5-6 and TRBJ2-6): DAGVTQSPTHLIKTRGQQVTLRCSPKSGHDTVSWYQQALGQGPQFIFQYYEEEERQRGNFPDRFSGHQFPNYSSELNVNALLLGDSALYLCASSQGPSGANVLTFGAGSRLTVL.

This clonotype was seen only a few times. The chain recombines TRBV3-1 with TRBJ2-5; a weak D match, TRBD2 (5 bases). The CDR3 contains 15 residues. Germline V gives CDR1 LGHDT, CDR2 YNNKEL (reference sequence). V was cut by 3 bases and J by 2 bases, with 13 bases left in between. CDR3 residues: CASSHGEGSQETQYF. The CDR3 DNA follows: TGTGCCAGCAGCCACGGGGAAGGGTCACAAGAGACCCAGTACTTC.